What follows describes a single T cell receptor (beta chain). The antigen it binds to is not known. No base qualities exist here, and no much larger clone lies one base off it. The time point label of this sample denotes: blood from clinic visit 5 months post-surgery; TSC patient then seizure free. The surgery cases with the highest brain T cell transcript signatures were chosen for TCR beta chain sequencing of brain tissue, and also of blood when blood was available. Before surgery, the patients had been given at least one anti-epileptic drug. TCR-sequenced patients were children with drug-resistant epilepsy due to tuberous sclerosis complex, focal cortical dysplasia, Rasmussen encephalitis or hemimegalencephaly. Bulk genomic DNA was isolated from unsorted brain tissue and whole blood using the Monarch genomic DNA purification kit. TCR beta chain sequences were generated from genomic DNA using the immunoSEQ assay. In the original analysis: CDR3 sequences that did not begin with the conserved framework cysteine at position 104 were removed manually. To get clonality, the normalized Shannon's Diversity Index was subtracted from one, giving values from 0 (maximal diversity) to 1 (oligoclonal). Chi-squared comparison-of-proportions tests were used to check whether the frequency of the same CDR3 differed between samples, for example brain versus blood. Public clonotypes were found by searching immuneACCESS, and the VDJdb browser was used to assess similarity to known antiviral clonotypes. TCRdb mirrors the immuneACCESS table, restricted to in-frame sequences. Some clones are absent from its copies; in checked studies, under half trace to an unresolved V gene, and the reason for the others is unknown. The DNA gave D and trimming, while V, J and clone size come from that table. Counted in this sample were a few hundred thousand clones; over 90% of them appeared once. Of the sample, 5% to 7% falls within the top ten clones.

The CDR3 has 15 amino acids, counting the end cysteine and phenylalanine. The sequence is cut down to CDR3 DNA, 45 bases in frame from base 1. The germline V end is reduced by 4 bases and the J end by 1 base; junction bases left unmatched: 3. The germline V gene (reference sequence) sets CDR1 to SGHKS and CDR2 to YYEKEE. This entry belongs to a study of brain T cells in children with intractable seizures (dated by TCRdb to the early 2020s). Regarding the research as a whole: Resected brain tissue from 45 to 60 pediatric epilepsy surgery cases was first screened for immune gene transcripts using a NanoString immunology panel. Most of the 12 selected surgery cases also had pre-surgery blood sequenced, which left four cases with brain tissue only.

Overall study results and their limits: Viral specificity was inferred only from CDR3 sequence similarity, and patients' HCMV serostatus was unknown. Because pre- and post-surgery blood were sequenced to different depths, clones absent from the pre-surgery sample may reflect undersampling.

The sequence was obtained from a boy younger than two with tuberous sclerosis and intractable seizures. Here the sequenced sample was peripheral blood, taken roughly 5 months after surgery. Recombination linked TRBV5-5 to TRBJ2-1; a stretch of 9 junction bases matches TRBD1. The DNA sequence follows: TGTGCCAGCAGCCCTGGACAGGGGTCCTACAATGAGCAGTTCTTC. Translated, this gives CASSPGQGSYNEQFF.